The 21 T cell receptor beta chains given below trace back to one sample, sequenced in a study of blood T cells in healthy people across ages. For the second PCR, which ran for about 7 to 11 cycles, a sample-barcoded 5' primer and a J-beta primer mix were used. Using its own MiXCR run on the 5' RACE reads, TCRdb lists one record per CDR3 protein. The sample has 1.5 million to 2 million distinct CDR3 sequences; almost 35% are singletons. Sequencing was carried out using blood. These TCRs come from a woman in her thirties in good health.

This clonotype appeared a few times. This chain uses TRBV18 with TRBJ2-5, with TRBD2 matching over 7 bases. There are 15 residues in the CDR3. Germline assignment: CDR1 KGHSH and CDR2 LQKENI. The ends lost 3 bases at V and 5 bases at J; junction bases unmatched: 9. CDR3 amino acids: CASSPRGETQETQYF. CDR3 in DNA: TGTGCCAGCTCACCCCGGGGGGAGACCCAGGAGACCCAGTACTTC.

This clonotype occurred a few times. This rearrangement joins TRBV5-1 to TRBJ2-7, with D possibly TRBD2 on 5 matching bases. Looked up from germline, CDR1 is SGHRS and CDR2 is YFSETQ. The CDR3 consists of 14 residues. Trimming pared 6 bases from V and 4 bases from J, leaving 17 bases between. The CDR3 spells CASTLGVGSYEQYF. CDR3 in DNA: TGCGCCAGCACCCTCGGGGTAGGTTCTTACGAGCAGTACTTC.

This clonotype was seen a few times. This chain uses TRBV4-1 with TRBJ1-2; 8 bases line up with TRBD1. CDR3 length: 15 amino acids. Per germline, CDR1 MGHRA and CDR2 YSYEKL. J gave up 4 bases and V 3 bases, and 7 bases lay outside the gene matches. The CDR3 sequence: CASSQLQGETYGYTF. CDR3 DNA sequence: TGCGCCAGCAGCCAGTTACAGGGGGAGACCTATGGCTACACCTTC.

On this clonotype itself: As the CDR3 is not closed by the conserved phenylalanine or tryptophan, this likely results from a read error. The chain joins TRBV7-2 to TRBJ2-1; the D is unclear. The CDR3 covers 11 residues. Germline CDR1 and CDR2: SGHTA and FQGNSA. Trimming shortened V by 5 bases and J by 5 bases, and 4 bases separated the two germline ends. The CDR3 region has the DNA TGTGCCAGCAGCCCCCACAATGAGCAGTTCGTC. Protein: CASSPHNEQFV.

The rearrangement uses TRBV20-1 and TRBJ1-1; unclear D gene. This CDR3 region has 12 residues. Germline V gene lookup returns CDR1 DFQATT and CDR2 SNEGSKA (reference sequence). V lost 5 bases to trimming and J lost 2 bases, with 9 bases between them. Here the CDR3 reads CSASPENTEAFF. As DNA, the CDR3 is TGCAGTGCTTCCCCTGAAAACACTGAAGCTTTCTTT.

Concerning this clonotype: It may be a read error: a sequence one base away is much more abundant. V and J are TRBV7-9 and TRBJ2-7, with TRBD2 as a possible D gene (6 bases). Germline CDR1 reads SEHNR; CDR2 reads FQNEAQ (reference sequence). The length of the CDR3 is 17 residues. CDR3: CAIRRAETHESSHEQYF. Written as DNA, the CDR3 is TGTGCCATCCGGAGGGCAGAGACGCACGAGAGCTCCCACGAGCAGTACTTC.

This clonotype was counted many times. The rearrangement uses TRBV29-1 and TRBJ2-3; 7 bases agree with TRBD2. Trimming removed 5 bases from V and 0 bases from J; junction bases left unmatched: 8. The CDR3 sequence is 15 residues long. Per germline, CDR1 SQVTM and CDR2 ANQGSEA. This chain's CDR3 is CSVSTGTKSTDTQYF. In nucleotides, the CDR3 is TGCAGCGTTTCCACCGGGACTAAAAGCACAGATACGCAGTATTTT.

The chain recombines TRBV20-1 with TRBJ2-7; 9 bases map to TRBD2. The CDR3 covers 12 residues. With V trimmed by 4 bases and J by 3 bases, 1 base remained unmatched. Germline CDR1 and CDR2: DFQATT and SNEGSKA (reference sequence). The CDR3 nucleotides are TGCAGTGCTAATAGCGGGGGCTACGAGCAGTACTTC. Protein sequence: CSANSGGYEQYF.

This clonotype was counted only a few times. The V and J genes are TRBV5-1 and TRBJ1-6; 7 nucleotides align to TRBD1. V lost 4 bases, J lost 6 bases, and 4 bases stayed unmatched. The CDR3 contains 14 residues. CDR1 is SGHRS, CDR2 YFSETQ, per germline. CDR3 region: CASSPGQSNSPLHF. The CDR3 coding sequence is TGCGCCAGCAGCCCGGGACAGTCTAATTCACCCCTCCACTTT.

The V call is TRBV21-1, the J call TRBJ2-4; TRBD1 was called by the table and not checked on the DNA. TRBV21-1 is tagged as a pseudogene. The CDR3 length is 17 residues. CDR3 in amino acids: CASSKGGVDRAKNIQYF. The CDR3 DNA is TGTGCCAGCAGCAAAGGGGGGGTGGACAGAGCCAAAAACATTCAGTACTTC.

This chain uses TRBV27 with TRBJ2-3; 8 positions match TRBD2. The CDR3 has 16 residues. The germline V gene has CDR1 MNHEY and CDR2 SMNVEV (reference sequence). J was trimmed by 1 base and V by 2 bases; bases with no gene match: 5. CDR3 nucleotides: TGTGCCAGCAGTTTAGTAGGGACTAGAGGCACAGATACGCAGTATTTT. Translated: CASSLVGTRGTDTQYF.

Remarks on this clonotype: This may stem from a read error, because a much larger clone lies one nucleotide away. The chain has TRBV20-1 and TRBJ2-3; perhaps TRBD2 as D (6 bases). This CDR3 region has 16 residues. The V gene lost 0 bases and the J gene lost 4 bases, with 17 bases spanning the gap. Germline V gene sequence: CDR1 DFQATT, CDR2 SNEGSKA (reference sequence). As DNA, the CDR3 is TGCAGTGCTAGAGATCCCTTCACGGGGGATGCAGATACGCAGTATTTT. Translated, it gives CSARDPFTGDADTQYF.

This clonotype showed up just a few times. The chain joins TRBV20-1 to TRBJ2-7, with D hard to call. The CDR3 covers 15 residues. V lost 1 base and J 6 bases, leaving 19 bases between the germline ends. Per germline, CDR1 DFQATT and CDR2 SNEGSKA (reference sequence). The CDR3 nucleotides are TGCAGTGCTAGAGTCGCCGGAACCCCCCTAGTCGAGCAGTACTTC. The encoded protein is CSARVAGTPLVEQYF.

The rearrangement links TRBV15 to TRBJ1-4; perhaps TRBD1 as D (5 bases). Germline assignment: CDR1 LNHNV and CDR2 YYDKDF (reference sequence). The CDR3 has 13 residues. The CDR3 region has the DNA TGTGCTACTAAGGGGACCATTAATGAAAAACTGTTTTTT. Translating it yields CATKGTINEKLFF.

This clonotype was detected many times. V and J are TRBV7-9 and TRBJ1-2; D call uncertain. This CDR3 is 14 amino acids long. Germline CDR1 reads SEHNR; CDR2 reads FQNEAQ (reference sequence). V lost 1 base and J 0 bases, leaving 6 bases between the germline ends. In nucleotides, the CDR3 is TGTGCCAGCAGCTTAGGACTAGCTAACTATGGCTACACCTTC. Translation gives CASSLGLANYGYTF.

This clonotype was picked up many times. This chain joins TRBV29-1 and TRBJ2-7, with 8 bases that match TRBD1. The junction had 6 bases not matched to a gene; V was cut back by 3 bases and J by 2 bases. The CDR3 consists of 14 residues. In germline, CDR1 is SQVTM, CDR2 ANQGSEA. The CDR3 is CSVDLQGATYEQYF. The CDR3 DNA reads TGCAGCGTTGACCTTCAGGGGGCTACCTACGAGCAGTACTTC.

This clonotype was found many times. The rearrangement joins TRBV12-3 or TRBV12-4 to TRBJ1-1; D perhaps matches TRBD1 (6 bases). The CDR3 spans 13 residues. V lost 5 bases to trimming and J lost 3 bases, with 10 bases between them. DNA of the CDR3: TGTGCCAGCAGTCCACAGGGTTACACTGAAGCTTTCTTT. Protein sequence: CASSPQGYTEAFF.

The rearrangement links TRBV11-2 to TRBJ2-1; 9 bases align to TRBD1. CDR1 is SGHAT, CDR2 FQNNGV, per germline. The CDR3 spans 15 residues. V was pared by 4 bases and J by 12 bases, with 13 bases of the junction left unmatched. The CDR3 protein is CASSSGTGSGYWQFF. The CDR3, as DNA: TGTGCCAGCAGCTCGGGGACAGGGAGCGGTTACTGGCAGTTCTTC.

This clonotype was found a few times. Here the CDR3 DNA reads TGTGCCAGCAGCAAAGGAGTCGGGATCGCCACTGAAGCTTTCTTT. This encodes CASSKGVGIATEAFF. The chain joins TRBV7-9 to TRBJ1-1; D gene uncertain. The CDR3 length is 15 residues. Trimming took 5 bases from V and 4 from J, leaving 17 bases between them. The germline V gene encodes CDR1 SEHNR and CDR2 FQNEAQ (reference sequence).

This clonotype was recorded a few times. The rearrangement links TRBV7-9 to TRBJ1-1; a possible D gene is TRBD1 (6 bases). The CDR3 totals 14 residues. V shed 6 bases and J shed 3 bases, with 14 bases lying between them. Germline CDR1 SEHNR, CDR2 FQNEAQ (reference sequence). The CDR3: CASRPNRVDTEAFF. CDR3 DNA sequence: TGTGCCAGCAGACCTAACAGGGTCGACACTGAAGCTTTCTTT.

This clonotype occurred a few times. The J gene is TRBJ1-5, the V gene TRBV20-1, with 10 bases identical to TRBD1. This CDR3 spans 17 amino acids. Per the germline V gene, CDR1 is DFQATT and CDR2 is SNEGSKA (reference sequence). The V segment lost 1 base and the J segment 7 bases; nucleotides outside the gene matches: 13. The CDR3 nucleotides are TGCAGTGCTAGAGTGGTCGGGACAGGGGCCCATCTACAGCCCCAGCATTTT. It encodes CSARVVGTGAHLQPQHF.